Below, one T cell receptor (beta chain) is given with its context. Its antigen is unknown. This specimen comes from a study of Graves' ophthalmopathy and Graves' hyperthyroidism. Notes on the study in general: Researchers report that a 13-signature model separated ophthalmopathy from stable hyperthyroidism, posting 87.88% sensitivity and about 78% specificity.

This CDR3 has 14 amino acids. The germline V and J ends were trimmed by 1 base and 4 bases, with 10 bases remaining between them. Looked up from germline, CDR1 is MNHNS and CDR2 is SASEGT. RNA transcripts served as template for amplifying TCR beta CDR3 sequences. HTBI-primed first-round RT-PCR preceded second-round multiplex PCR. TCRdb re-derived calls from the multiplex PCR reads in MiXCR, one entry per CDR3 protein. The sample lists about 620,000 distinct CDR3 sequences, 22% occurring once. Sequencing was performed on peripheral blood. This TCR came from a woman aged 18-29 years with stable Graves' hyperthyroidism. Some clones in this sample may be carry-over from other donors' samples. The genes are TRBV6-1 and TRBJ1-2; D ambiguous. The CDR3 loop reads CASSEGPEGYGYTF. CDR3 nucleotide sequence: TGTGCCAGCAGTGAAGGGCCAGAGGGCTATGGCTACACCTTC.